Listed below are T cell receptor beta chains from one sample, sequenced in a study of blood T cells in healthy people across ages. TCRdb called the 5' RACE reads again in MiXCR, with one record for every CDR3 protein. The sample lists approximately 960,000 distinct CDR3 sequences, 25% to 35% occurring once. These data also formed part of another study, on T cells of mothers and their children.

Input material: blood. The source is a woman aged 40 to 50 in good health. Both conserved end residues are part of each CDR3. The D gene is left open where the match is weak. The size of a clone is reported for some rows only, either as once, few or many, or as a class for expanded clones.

CDR3nt: TGCAGCGGCACGGGACTAGCGGGGAGCTCCTACGAGCAGTACTTC; CDR3aa: CSGTGLAGSSYEQYF; j_gene: TRBJ2-7; len: 15; v_gene: TRBV29-1; abundance: many; d_gene: TRBD2
CDR3nt: TGTGCCAGCAGCCCTAGCGGGGGTAGGGATGAGCAGTACTTC; CDR3aa: CASSPSGGRDEQYF; j_gene: TRBJ2-4; len: 14; v_gene: TRBV5-4; abundance: NA; d_gene: TRBD2
CDR3nt: TGTGCCAGCAGCATTACCGGGAGCAAGGGAAACACTGAAGCTTTCTTT; CDR3aa: CASSITGSKGNTEAFF; j_gene: TRBJ1-1; len: 16; v_gene: TRBV7-2; abundance: NA; d_gene: NA
CDR3nt: TGCGCCAGCAGCTTGGGATCCGGCTTAGAGAACACTGAAGCTTTCTTT; CDR3aa: CASSLGSGLENTEAFF; j_gene: TRBJ1-1; len: 16; v_gene: TRBV5-1; abundance: NA; d_gene: NA
CDR3nt: TGCAGTGCTAGAGTTAGGGACGCCGGTTCACCCCTCCACTTT; CDR3aa: CSARVRDAGSPLHF; j_gene: TRBJ1-6; len: 14; v_gene: TRBV20-1; abundance: NA; d_gene: NA
CDR3nt: TGTGCCAGCAGCCAACGTCGGACGCACTCCTACGAGCAGTACTTC; CDR3aa: CASSQRRTHSYEQYF; j_gene: TRBJ2-7; len: 15; v_gene: TRBV14; abundance: few; d_gene: NA
CDR3nt: TGTGCCAGCAGTTTTGGCGGACCGGCAGGGCTCTACGAGCAGTACTTC; CDR3aa: CASSFGGPAGLYEQYF; j_gene: TRBJ2-7; len: 16; v_gene: TRBV27; abundance: many; d_gene: NA
CDR3nt: TGCAGTGCTGGAGGTGCACGGGGGTACCAGCCCCAGCATTTT; CDR3aa: CSAGGARGYQPQHF; j_gene: TRBJ1-5; len: 14; v_gene: TRBV20-1; abundance: once; d_gene: NA
CDR3nt: TGTGCCAGCAGTTACTCGACTCTTCGGGGGCGAATTGTTGCGGCTATATACGAGCAGTACTTC; CDR3aa: CASSYSTLRGRIVAAIYEQYF; j_gene: TRBJ2-7; len: 21; v_gene: TRBV6-5; abundance: many; d_gene: NA
CDR3nt: TGTGCCAGCAGTTCCTACCCCCTTCTCCGCACCGGGGAGCTGTTTTTT; CDR3aa: CASSSYPLLRTGELFF; j_gene: TRBJ2-2; len: 16; v_gene: TRBV28; abundance: NA; d_gene: NA
CDR3nt: TGCGCCAGCAGCCAAGAGTTTGACTACGAGCAGTACTTC; CDR3aa: CASSQEFDYEQYF; j_gene: TRBJ2-7; len: 13; v_gene: TRBV4-1; abundance: many; d_gene: NA
CDR3nt: TGTGCCAGCAGCGGCAGGCAGGGTATGAATGAGCAGTACTTC; CDR3aa: CASSGRQGMNEQYF; j_gene: TRBJ2-4; len: 14; v_gene: TRBV2; abundance: NA; d_gene: NA
CDR3nt: TGCAGCGCCCGAGGTGGGGTCGAGACCCAGTACTTC; CDR3aa: CSARGGVETQYF; j_gene: TRBJ2-5; len: 12; v_gene: TRBV29-1; abundance: many; d_gene: NA
CDR3nt: TGTGCCAGCAGCCAAAGCGGGACAGCGAACACTGAAGCTTTCTTT; CDR3aa: CASSQSGTANTEAFF; j_gene: TRBJ1-1; len: 15; v_gene: TRBV3-1; abundance: NA; d_gene: TRBD1
CDR3nt: TGCGCCAGCAGGGAACAGGGGGGGGGCGTGAACACTGAAGCTTTCTTT; CDR3aa: CASREQGGGVNTEAFF; j_gene: TRBJ1-1; len: 16; v_gene: TRBV5-1; abundance: once; d_gene: TRBD1
CDR3nt: TGTGCCAGCAGCCAGAAACTGAAGGGAAACACCGGGGAGCTGTTTTTT; CDR3aa: CASSQKLKGNTGELFF; j_gene: TRBJ2-2; len: 16; v_gene: TRBV4-2; abundance: NA; d_gene: NA
CDR3nt: TGTGCCAGCAGCGAGGGGGACAGGAATAATCAGCCCCAGCATTTT; CDR3aa: CASSEGDRNNQPQHF; j_gene: TRBJ1-5; len: 15; v_gene: TRBV9; abundance: few; d_gene: TRBD1